These T cell receptor beta chains were read from a single sample in a study of Graves' ophthalmopathy and Graves' hyperthyroidism. A single record per CDR3 protein comes from TCRdb applying MiXCR to the multiplex PCR reads. This sample has about 50,000 distinct CDR3 sequences, with roughly 47% found just once. Material: peripheral blood. Receptors were obtained from an adult woman with Graves' ophthalmopathy. The CDR3 runs from the conserved cysteine through the conserved F or W. A D gene is named only where the DNA matches it firmly. The size of a clone is reported for some rows only, either as once, few or many, or as a class for expanded clones.

d_gene: .; abundance: many; j_gene: TRBJ1-2; v_gene: TRBV7-9; CDR3aa: CASSFRGDGYTF; CDR3nt: TGTGCCAGCAGCTTCAGGGGAGATGGCTACACCTTC
d_gene: TRBD1; abundance: many; j_gene: TRBJ1-2; v_gene: TRBV4-2; CDR3aa: CASSQGETGVYGYTF; CDR3nt: TGTGCCAGCAGCCAAGGTGAAACAGGGGTGTATGGCTACACCTTC
d_gene: .; abundance: many; j_gene: TRBJ2-5; v_gene: TRBV6-2/TRBV6-3; CDR3aa: CASSSLLGETQYF; CDR3nt: TGTGCCAGCAGTTCCCTTCTTGGGGAGACCCAGTACTTC
d_gene: TRBD2; abundance: many; j_gene: TRBJ2-3; v_gene: TRBV2; CDR3aa: CASSRLAGFTDTQYF; CDR3nt: TGTGCCAGCAGTAGACTAGCGGGGTTCACAGATACGCAGTATTTT
d_gene: TRBD1; abundance: .; j_gene: TRBJ1-6; v_gene: TRBV7-9; CDR3aa: CASSLGVRDRGSNSPLHF; CDR3nt: TGTGCCAGCAGCTTGGGGGTCCGGGACAGGGGAAGCAATTCACCCCTCCACTTT
d_gene: .; abundance: few; j_gene: TRBJ1-5; v_gene: TRBV19; CDR3aa: CASSMSGAYSNQPQHF; CDR3nt: TGTGCCAGTAGTATGAGTGGCGCCTATAGCAATCAGCCCCAGCATTTT
d_gene: .; abundance: many; j_gene: TRBJ1-5; v_gene: TRBV6-1; CDR3aa: CASSAGYGNQPQHF; CDR3nt: TGTGCCAGCAGTGCAGGGTACGGGAATCAGCCCCAGCATTTT
d_gene: .; abundance: many; j_gene: TRBJ2-5; v_gene: TRBV20-1; CDR3aa: CSALWGILETQYF; CDR3nt: TGCAGTGCTCTTTGGGGGATATTGGAGACCCAGTACTTC
d_gene: TRBD1; abundance: .; j_gene: TRBJ1-2; v_gene: TRBV7-3; CDR3aa: CASSDSTGGSNYGYTF; CDR3nt: TGTGCCAGCAGTGACTCGACAGGGGGCAGTAACTATGGCTACACCTTC
d_gene: .; abundance: .; j_gene: TRBJ1-3; v_gene: TRBV9; CDR3aa: CASSVVLERSGNTIYF; CDR3nt: TGTGCCAGCAGCGTAGTTTTGGAGAGATCGGGAAACACCATATATTTT
d_gene: .; abundance: .; j_gene: TRBJ2-6; v_gene: TRBV19; CDR3aa: CASSVQVMTF; CDR3nt: TGTGCCAGTAGTGTACAGGTCATGACTTTC
d_gene: .; abundance: many; j_gene: TRBJ2-1; v_gene: TRBV2; CDR3aa: CASSKGLRYNEQFF; CDR3nt: TGTGCCAGCAGCAAAGGCCTGCGTTACAATGAGCAGTTCTTC
d_gene: .; abundance: many; j_gene: TRBJ1-1; v_gene: TRBV27; CDR3aa: CASSASRAAEAFF; CDR3nt: TGTGCCAGCAGTGCCTCTCGGGCAGCTGAAGCTTTCTTT
d_gene: TRBD1; abundance: .; j_gene: TRBJ2-2; v_gene: TRBV11-2; CDR3aa: CASSWTGNTGELFF; CDR3nt: TGTGCCAGCAGCTGGACAGGGAACACCGGGGAGCTGTTTTTT
d_gene: .; abundance: .; j_gene: TRBJ2-3; v_gene: TRBV19; CDR3aa: CASSLTTGTDTQYF; CDR3nt: TGTGCCAGTAGTCTAACGACTGGCACAGATACGCAGTATTTT
d_gene: TRBD1; abundance: many; j_gene: TRBJ2-7; v_gene: TRBV20-1; CDR3aa: CSATGGDYEQYF; CDR3nt: TGCAGTGCTACAGGGGGAGACTACGAGCAGTACTTC
d_gene: .; abundance: .; j_gene: TRBJ2-5; v_gene: TRBV12-3/TRBV12-4; CDR3aa: CASTVRGAGQPQYF; CDR3nt: TGTGCCAGCACTGTACGGGGGGCTGGTCAGCCCCAGTACTTC
d_gene: TRBD1; abundance: .; j_gene: TRBJ1-3; v_gene: TRBV9; CDR3aa: CASSVEGTGFGNTIYF; CDR3nt: TGTGCCAGCAGCGTAGAGGGGACAGGTTTTGGAAACACCATATATTTT
d_gene: TRBD1; abundance: many; j_gene: TRBJ2-2; v_gene: TRBV5-8; CDR3aa: CASSLGAATGGSLSNTGELFF; CDR3nt: TGTGCCAGCAGCTTGGGAGCGGCGACAGGGGGGAGTTTATCGAACACCGGGGAGCTGTTTTTT
d_gene: TRBD1; abundance: many; j_gene: TRBJ1-5; v_gene: TRBV28; CDR3aa: CASRPTGTGVSNQPQHF; CDR3nt: TGTGCCAGCAGGCCTACCGGGACAGGGGTAAGCAATCAGCCCCAGCATTTT
d_gene: TRBD2; abundance: many; j_gene: TRBJ2-1; v_gene: TRBV11-2; CDR3aa: CASSVSGTLNEQFF; CDR3nt: TGTGCCAGCAGCGTGAGCGGGACCTTAAATGAGCAGTTCTTC
d_gene: .; abundance: .; j_gene: TRBJ2-5; v_gene: TRBV29-1; CDR3aa: CSVEWASLETQYF; CDR3nt: TGCAGCGTTGAGTGGGCCTCCCTAGAGACCCAGTACTTC
d_gene: .; abundance: .; j_gene: TRBJ1-5; v_gene: TRBV5-1; CDR3aa: CASSGLGTLFRETQHF; CDR3nt: TGCGCCAGCAGCGGCCTAGGGACACTCTTTCGGGAGACCCAGCATTTT
d_gene: .; abundance: .; j_gene: TRBJ2-2; v_gene: TRBV29-1; CDR3aa: CGVTEWRTGELFF; CDR3nt: TGCGGCGTTACGGAGTGGCGGACTGGGGAGCTGTTTTTT
d_gene: TRBD1; abundance: many; j_gene: TRBJ2-7; v_gene: TRBV20-1; CDR3aa: CSARADGTGGEQYF; CDR3nt: TGCAGTGCTAGAGCCGACGGGACAGGGGGCGAGCAGTACTTC
d_gene: TRBD2; abundance: .; j_gene: TRBJ2-7; v_gene: TRBV24-1; CDR3aa: CATSESSGSYEQYF; CDR3nt: TGTGCCACCAGTGAGTCCAGCGGGAGTTACGAGCAGTACTTC
d_gene: .; abundance: .; j_gene: TRBJ2-1; v_gene: TRBV11-2; CDR3aa: CASSLAVGEDTQFF; CDR3nt: TGTGCCAGCAGCTTAGCGGTGGGGGAAGATACGCAGTTCTTC
d_gene: .; abundance: many; j_gene: TRBJ2-3; v_gene: TRBV7-2; CDR3aa: CASSLGADSNTQYF; CDR3nt: TGTGCCAGCAGCTTAGGAGCTGACTCAAATACGCAGTATTTT
d_gene: TRBD1; abundance: many; j_gene: TRBJ1-6; v_gene: TRBV3-1; CDR3aa: CASSTSQGAQSPLHF; CDR3nt: TGTGCCAGCAGCACATCACAGGGGGCCCAGTCACCCCTCCACTTT
d_gene: .; abundance: many; j_gene: TRBJ2-3; v_gene: TRBV27; CDR3aa: CASSRNSRTDTQYF; CDR3nt: TGTGCCAGCAGTCGCAACAGCCGTACAGATACGCAGTATTTT
d_gene: .; abundance: .; j_gene: TRBJ2-1; v_gene: TRBV7-9; CDR3aa: CASRYSGLPNEQFF; CDR3nt: TGTGCCAGCCGCTATAGCGGACTCCCCAATGAGCAGTTCTTC